These 16 T cell receptor beta chains share one sample of origin, sequenced in a study of technical replicates of blood from a few donors (TCRdb year 2017). The library was produced with the immunoSEQ multiplex PCR assay. As stored in TCRdb, this immuneACCESS dataset retains in-frame rearrangements with V and J assigned. A fraction of the clones does not appear; measured against another copy, unresolved V genes explain less than half of the discrepancy, and the remainder lacks a known reason. Within this sample are 70,000 or so clones, with 95% to 98% of them counted one time only. The ten most abundant clones make up approximately 0.21% of the sample. The sample taken for sequencing was T cells isolated from PBMCs. All receptors come from a human donor in good health.

The chain is built from TRBV6-6 and TRBJ2-7, with 7 bases lining up with TRBD2. The germline CDR1 and CDR2 sequences are MNHNY and SVGAGI (reference sequence). V was pared by 2 bases and J by 5 bases, with 9 bases of the junction left unmatched. This CDR3 is 15 amino acids long. CDR3 residues: CASSYTGTKSDEQYF. The CDR3, as DNA: TGTGCCAGCAGTTACACCGGGACTAAATCTGACGAGCAGTACTTC.

The chain combines TRBV14 with TRBJ2-7; possible D gene TRBD2, 5 bases. CDR3 length equals 13 residues. In germline, CDR1 is SGHDN, CDR2 FVKESK. Trimming shortened V by 0 bases and J by 6 bases, and 9 bases separated the two germline ends. The CDR3 nucleotides read TGTGCCAGCAGCCAAGAGTTTCGGGGCGAGCAGTACTTC. It codes for CASSQEFRGEQYF.

In this sample, this clone turned up once. The CDR3 loop is CASSVGPSGSFSGELFF. CDR3 nucleotides: TGTGCCAGCAGCGTAGGCCCTAGCGGGAGTTTCAGCGGGGAGCTGTTTTTT. The rearrangement links TRBV9 to TRBJ2-2; 10 bases line up with TRBD2. The germline CDR1 and CDR2 sequences are SGDLS and YYNGEE. The V segment lost 0 bases and the J segment 7 bases; nucleotides outside the gene matches: 9. This CDR3 has 17 residues. The whole variable domain, remainder taken from reference TRBV9 and TRBJ2-2, is DSGVTQTPKHLITATGQRVTLRCSPRSGDLSVYWYQQSLDQGLQFLIQYYNGEERAKGNILERFSAQQFPDLHSELNLSSLELGDSALYFCASSVGPSGSFSGELFFGEGSRLTVL.

The rearrangement links TRBV6-6 to TRBJ2-7; D may be TRBD1 (6 bases). The CDR3 has 13 residues. V gave up 5 bases and J gave up 5 bases, with 13 bases separating them. The germline CDR1 and CDR2 sequences are MNHNY and SVGAGI (reference sequence). CDR3 sequence reads: CASSNTGNDEQYF. For the CDR3, the DNA is TGTGCCAGCAGTAATACAGGGAACGACGAGCAGTACTTC.

The chain uses TRBV5-1 and TRBJ2-3; no reliable D call. The CDR3 is 15 amino acids. V was pared by 0 bases and J by 2 bases, with 10 bases between. Germline V gene lookup returns CDR1 SGHRS and CDR2 YFSETQ. For the CDR3, the DNA is TGCGCCAGCAGCTTGGCCCTAGGAGTCACAGATACGCAGTATTTT. This codes for CASSLALGVTDTQYF. Full variable domain (missing parts from reference TRBV5-1 and TRBJ2-3): KAGVTQTPRYLIKTRGQQVTLSCSPISGHRSVSWYQQTPGQGLQFLFEYFSETQRNKGNFPGRFSGRQFSNSRSEMNVSTLELGDSALYLCASSLALGVTDTQYFGPGTRLTVL.

The DNA for the CDR3 is TGCGCCAGCAGCCAATCGACAGGGCACACCGGGGAGCTGTTTTTT. Translating it yields CASSQSTGHTGELFF. V usage is TRBV4-1 and J usage is TRBJ2-2; 7 nucleotides line up with TRBD1. Germline V lookup: CDR1 MGHRA, CDR2 YSYEKL. The length of the CDR3 is 15 residues. With 2 bases clipped from V and 3 bases from J, the junction kept 3 bases outside the gene matches.

This clone was found once. The rearrangement uses TRBV7-2 and TRBJ2-7; 7 bases fit TRBD2. Unmatched junction bases numbered 10, after V lost 3 bases and J lost 2 bases. Germline V CDR1 and CDR2: SGHTA, FQGNSA. The CDR3 is 16 residues long. This chain's CDR3 is CASSFAASGLAYEQYF. Here the CDR3 DNA reads TGTGCCAGCAGCTTCGCGGCTAGCGGATTAGCCTACGAGCAGTACTTC.

This chain uses TRBV28 with TRBJ2-1; D unresolved. V dropped 3 bases and J dropped 8 bases, with 17 bases sitting between them. Per the germline V gene, CDR1 is MDHEN and CDR2 is SYDVKM. The CDR3 spans 15 residues. The CDR3 here is CASSFPPPWSDEQFF. The CDR3 nucleotides read TGTGCCAGCAGTTTCCCGCCCCCCTGGAGTGATGAGCAGTTCTTC.

This clone was observed a single time. This chain links TRBV6-1 with TRBJ1-2; perhaps TRBD1 as D (5 bases). There are 13 residues in the CDR3. Germline CDR1 and CDR2: MNHNS and SASEGT. V was clipped by 6 bases and J by 4 bases, with 12 bases between them. The CDR3 sequence: CASSPFGGYGYTF. The DNA for the CDR3 is TGTGCCAGCAGCCCTTTCGGGGGCTATGGCTACACCTTC.

This clone was observed a single time. The J gene is TRBJ2-3, the V gene TRBV7-9, with 7 nucleotides matching TRBD2. This CDR3 has 16 residues. V gave up 8 bases and J gave up 0 bases; unmatched junction bases: 11. The V gene's germline CDR1 is SEHNR and CDR2 FQNEAQ (reference sequence). The CDR3 bases are TGTGCCAGCTGGAGGGCGAGCGGGACTAGCACAGATACGCAGTATTTT. It specifies CASWRASGTSTDTQYF.

J is TRBJ1-3 and V is TRBV11-2, with D hard to call. Between the trimmed V and J ends, which lost 4 bases and 4 bases, there was a span of 14 bases. The CDR3 loop spans 15 amino acids. The germline gives CDR1 SGHAT, CDR2 FQNNGV. The DNA of the CDR3 is TGTGCCAGCAGCTCAAGAGGGCCCAGGGGAAACACCATATATTTT. Amino acid sequence: CASSSRGPRGNTIYF.

The chain is built from TRBV5-1 and TRBJ1-5; D not certain. Trimming left V 0 bases short and J 0 bases short, with 7 bases between. The CDR3 is 15 amino acids. Germline values: CDR1 SGHRS, CDR2 YFSETQ. The CDR3 region has the DNA TGCGCCAGCAGCTTGGCCGGGGATAGCAATCAGCCCCAGCATTTT. It yields the protein CASSLAGDSNQPQHF. Using reference TRBV5-1 and TRBJ1-5 for the parts outside the CDR3, the full variable domain is KAGVTQTPRYLIKTRGQQVTLSCSPISGHRSVSWYQQTPGQGLQFLFEYFSETQRNKGNFPGRFSGRQFSNSRSEMNVSTLELGDSALYLCASSLAGDSNQPQHFGDGTRLSIL.

This sequence joins TRBV10-3 and TRBJ1-5; no firm D call. CDR1 and CDR2 from the germline V gene are ENHRY and SYGVKD. The CDR3 consists of 14 residues. With 3 bases removed from V and 4 bases from J, the gap between germline ends came to 10 bases. CDR3 sequence reads: CAISEGRRNQPQHF. The CDR3 nucleotides read TGTGCCATCAGTGAAGGGAGGAGGAATCAGCCCCAGCATTTT.

This chain connects TRBV7-9 to TRBJ2-2, with 11 bases lining up with TRBD2. V shed 5 bases, J shed 1 base, and the junction held 9 bases outside the gene matches. Germline V CDR1 and CDR2: SEHNR, FQNEAQ (reference sequence). The CDR3 consists of 18 residues. The CDR3 loop is CASSQPGTSGENTGELFF. CDR3 sequence (DNA): TGTGCCAGCAGCCAACCTGGGACTAGCGGAGAGAACACCGGGGAGCTGTTTTTT.

V usage is TRBV6-1 and J usage is TRBJ2-2; 7 bases fit TRBD1. This CDR3 is built from 13 residues. The V segment lost 6 bases and the J segment 5 bases; nucleotides outside the gene matches: 3. CDR1 MNHNS and CDR2 SASEGT come from the germline V gene. Here the CDR3 DNA reads TGTGCCAGCAGGGAACAGGGGACCGGGGAGCTGTTTTTT. This gives the protein CASREQGTGELFF.

A single count supports this clone. This chain uses TRBV9 with TRBJ1-2; 8 nucleotides agree with TRBD1. Trimming removed 3 bases from V and 5 bases from J; junction bases left unmatched: 3. CDR1 and CDR2 from the germline V gene are SGDLS and YYNGEE. The CDR3 loop spans 13 amino acids. For the CDR3, the DNA is TGTGCCAGCAGCGAACAGGGGGGATATGGCTACACCTTC. Its translation is CASSEQGGYGYTF.